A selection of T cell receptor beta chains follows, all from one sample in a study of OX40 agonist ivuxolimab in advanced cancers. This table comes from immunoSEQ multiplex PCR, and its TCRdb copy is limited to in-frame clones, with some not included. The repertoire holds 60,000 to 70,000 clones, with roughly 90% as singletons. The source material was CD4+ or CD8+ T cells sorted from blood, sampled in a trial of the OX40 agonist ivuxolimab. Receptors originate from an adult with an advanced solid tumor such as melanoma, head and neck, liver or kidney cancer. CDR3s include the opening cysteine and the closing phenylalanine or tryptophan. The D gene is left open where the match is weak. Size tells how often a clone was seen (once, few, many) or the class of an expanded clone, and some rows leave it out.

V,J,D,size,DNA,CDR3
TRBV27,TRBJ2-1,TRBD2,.,TGTGCCAGCAGCCAAGGGTGGGCGGGAGCGTACAATGAGCAGTTCTTC,CASSQGWAGAYNEQFF
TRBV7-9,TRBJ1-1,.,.,TGTGCCAGCAGCTCACGGCAGAACACTGAAGCTTTCTTT,CASSSRQNTEAFF
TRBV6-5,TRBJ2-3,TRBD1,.,TGTGCCAGCAGTAGGCGGGACAGGGAATTAGATACGCAGTATTTT,CASSRRDRELDTQYF
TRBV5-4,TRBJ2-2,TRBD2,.,TGTGCCAGCAGCGTGACTAGCGGGAGGGCCGGGGAGCTGTTTTTT,CASSVTSGRAGELFF
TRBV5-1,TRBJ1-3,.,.,TGCGCCAGCAGCTTGGTTCAACCAGGGGCGTCTGGAAACACCATATATTTT,CASSLVQPGASGNTIYF
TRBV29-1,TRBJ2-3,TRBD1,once,TGCAGCTACCGGGACAGGGGGTCCCCGGGACTAACGGACACAGATACGCAGTATTTT,CSYRDRGSPGLTDTDTQYF
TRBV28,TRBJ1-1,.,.,TGTGCCAGCAACAACGCAGGGGCGGCGAACACTGAAGCTTTCTTT,CASNNAGAANTEAFF
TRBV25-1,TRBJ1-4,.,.,TGTGCCAGCAGTGAGGGGGGGAGAAATGAAAAACTGTTTTTT,CASSEGGRNEKLFF
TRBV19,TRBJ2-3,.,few,TGTGCCAGCACCGGACCTAGCACAGATACGCAGTATTTT,CASTGPSTDTQYF
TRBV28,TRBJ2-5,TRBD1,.,TGTGCCACCACGACAGGGCCCATCCAAGAGACCCAGTACTTC,CATTTGPIQETQYF
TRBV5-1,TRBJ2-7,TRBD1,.,TGCGCCAGCACCTTGGGACAGGGGTGGGACGAGCAGTACTTC,CASTLGQGWDEQYF
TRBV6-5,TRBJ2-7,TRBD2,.,TGTGCCAGCAAACCCCGGACTAGCGGTTACGAGCAGTACTTC,CASKPRTSGYEQYF
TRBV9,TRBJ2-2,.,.,TGTGCCAGCAGCGTAGGTCCTGTCGGGGAGCTGTTTTTT,CASSVGPVGELFF
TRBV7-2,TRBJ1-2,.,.,TGTGCCAGCAGCTCCCAGGGATATGGCTACACCTTC,CASSSQGYGYTF
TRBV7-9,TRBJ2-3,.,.,TGTGCCAGCAGCTTAAAGATCAGGTGGGAGGAGGCTGATACGCAGTATTTT,CASSLKIRWEEADTQYF
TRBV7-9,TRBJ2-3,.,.,TGTGCCAACCAAGAAGGGGCTAGCAGGAGCGTAGATACGCAGTATTTT,CANQEGASRSVDTQYF
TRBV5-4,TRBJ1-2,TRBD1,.,TGTGCCAGCAGCAAACCGACAGGGGGAAACTATGGCTACACCTTC,CASSKPTGGNYGYTF
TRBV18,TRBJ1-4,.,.,TGTGCCAGCTCACCACGACAGGTTAATGAAAAACTGTTTTTT,CASSPRQVNEKLFF
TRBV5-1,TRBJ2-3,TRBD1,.,TGCGCCAGCAGGGACAGGGAAGGCGGAGATACGCAGTATTTT,CASRDREGGDTQYF
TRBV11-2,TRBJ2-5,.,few,TGTGCCAGCAGCTTCGGGAGTTTGGGTGGGACCCAGTACTTC,CASSFGSLGGTQYF
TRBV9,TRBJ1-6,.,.,TGTGCCAGCAGCGTAGTAGAGGGTGGTAATTCACCCCTCCACTTT,CASSVVEGGNSPLHF
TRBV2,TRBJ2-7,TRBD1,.,TGTGCCAGCTCTCCCAGGACAGGGGGTTACGAGCAGTACTTC,CASSPRTGGYEQYF
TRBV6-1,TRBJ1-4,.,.,TGTGCCAGCAGGCGGTTCAGTTATGAAAAACTGTTTTTT,CASRRFSYEKLFF
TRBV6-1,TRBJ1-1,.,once,TGTGCCAGCAGTGAGGGAGTGGTTGAAGCTTTCTTT,CASSEGVVEAFF
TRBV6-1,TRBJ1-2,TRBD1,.,TGTGCCAGCAGTGAATACCCAGGGGGTGGCTATGGCTACACCTTC,CASSEYPGGGYGYTF
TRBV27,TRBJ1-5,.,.,TGTGCCAGCCGGGACCCTAGCAATCAGCCCCAGCATTTT,CASRDPSNQPQHF
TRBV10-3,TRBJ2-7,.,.,TGTGCCATCAGTGACTCCGACTCTTACGAGCAGTACTTC,CAISDSDSYEQYF
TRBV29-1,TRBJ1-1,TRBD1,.,TGCAGCGTCGAGGATGACAGGGAAAAAGCTTTCTTT,CSVEDDREKAFF
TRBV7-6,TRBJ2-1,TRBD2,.,TGTGCCAGCAGCTTAGCGCAGAGCACTAGCGGGGATGAGCAGTTCTTC,CASSLAQSTSGDEQFF
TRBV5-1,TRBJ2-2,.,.,TGCGCCAGCAGCTCACAGTACACCGGGGAGCTGTTTTTT,CASSSQYTGELFF
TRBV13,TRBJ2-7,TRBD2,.,TGTGCCAGCAGCGTAAAGAGCGGGACCAGATCCTACGAGCAGTACTTC,CASSVKSGTRSYEQYF
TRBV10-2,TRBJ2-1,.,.,TGCGCCAGCAGTGGCTACAATGAGCAGTTCTTC,CASSGYNEQFF
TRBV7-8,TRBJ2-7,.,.,TGTGCCAGCAGCTTAGCGCTGGGTGTAAGCTACGAGCAGTACTTC,CASSLALGVSYEQYF
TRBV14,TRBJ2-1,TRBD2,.,TGTGCCAGCAGCCGCCCAACTAGCGGGAGAAGCAATGAGCAGTTCTTC,CASSRPTSGRSNEQFF
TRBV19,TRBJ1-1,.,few,TGTGCCAGTAGTATAGAGGAGGGAACTGAAGCTTTCTTT,CASSIEEGTEAFF
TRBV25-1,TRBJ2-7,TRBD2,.,TGTGCCAGCAGTGAAGGGGGGACTAGCGTAATCTACGAGCAGTACTTC,CASSEGGTSVIYEQYF
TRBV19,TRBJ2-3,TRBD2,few,TGTGCCAGTAGTACTAGCGGGAGAGTGAGAGATACGCAGTATTTT,CASSTSGRVRDTQYF
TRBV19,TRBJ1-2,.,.,TGTGCCAGTACTCGATCAGCGAAGGGCGGGTTATATGGCTACACCTTC,CASTRSAKGGLYGYTF
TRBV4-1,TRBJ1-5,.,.,TGCGCCAGCAGCCAAGAAGGTGGCGTCTCGGTTCAGCCCCAGCATTTT,CASSQEGGVSVQPQHF
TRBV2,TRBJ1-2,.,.,TGTGCCAGCAGTGAATCCCCGGGGCTGGAGGGGATCTTCTATGGCTACACCTTC,CASSESPGLEGIFYGYTF
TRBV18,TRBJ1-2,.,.,TGTGCCAGCTCACCACCGGGCCCCGGGCCCGTTAGTTATGGCTACACCTTC,CASSPPGPGPVSYGYTF
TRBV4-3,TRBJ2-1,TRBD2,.,TGCGCCAGCAGCCAAGGGAGGCTAGCGGGGCGCAATGAGCAGTTCTTC,CASSQGRLAGRNEQFF
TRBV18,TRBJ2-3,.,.,TGTGCCAGCTCACCACTCAGCGGTGGGGGCACAGATACGCAGTATTTT,CASSPLSGGGTDTQYF
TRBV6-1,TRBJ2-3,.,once,TGTGCCAGCAGTGGCTACGGCACAGATACGCAGTATTTT,CASSGYGTDTQYF
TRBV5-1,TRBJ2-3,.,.,TGCGCCAGCAGCTCGGGGAGGACGGGGGATACGCAGTATTTT,CASSSGRTGDTQYF
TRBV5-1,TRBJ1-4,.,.,TGCGCCAGCAGCCTCACCCCCCTGGGGCAAGGTAATGAAAAACTGTTTTTT,CASSLTPLGQGNEKLFF
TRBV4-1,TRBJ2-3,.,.,TGCGCCAGCAGCCAAGAGGCAGGGCTCGACAGTAATACGCAGTATTTT,CASSQEAGLDSNTQYF
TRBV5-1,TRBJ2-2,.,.,TGCGCCAGCAGCCACGGACCAAACACCGGGGAGCTGTTTTTT,CASSHGPNTGELFF
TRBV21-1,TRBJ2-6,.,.,TGTGCCAGCAGCACAGGGTTTTTAACTGGGGCCAACGTCCTGACTTTC,CASSTGFLTGANVLTF
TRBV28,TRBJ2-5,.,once,TGTGCCAGCAGATCACAAGAGACCCAGTACTTC,CASRSQETQYF
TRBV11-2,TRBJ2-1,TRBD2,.,TGTGCCAGCAGGACTAGCGGGATATATGAGCAGTTCTTC,CASRTSGIYEQFF
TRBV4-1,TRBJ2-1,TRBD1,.,TGCGCCAGCAGATTCTCAGGGGGAAAGCAGTTCTTC,CASRFSGGKQFF
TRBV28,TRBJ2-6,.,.,TGTGCCAGCGTTTCCATAGGGTCCCGTGCCTCTGGGGCCAACGTCCTGACTTTC,CASVSIGSRASGANVLTF
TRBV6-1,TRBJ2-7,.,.,TGTGCCAGCAGCTCGAGCGTGAGTTGGTCCTACGAGCAGTACTTC,CASSSSVSWSYEQYF
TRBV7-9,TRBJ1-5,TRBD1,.,TGTGCCAGCAGCCAGACAGGGGACGTCAATCAGCCCCAGCATTTT,CASSQTGDVNQPQHF
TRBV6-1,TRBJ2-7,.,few,TGTGCCAGCAGTGAAGAGCGGTTGGGGGTCTACGAGCAGTACTTC,CASSEERLGVYEQYF
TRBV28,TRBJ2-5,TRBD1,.,TGTGCCAGCAGTCCCTATGGGGGGACAGGGGAAGAGACCCAGTACTTC,CASSPYGGTGEETQYF